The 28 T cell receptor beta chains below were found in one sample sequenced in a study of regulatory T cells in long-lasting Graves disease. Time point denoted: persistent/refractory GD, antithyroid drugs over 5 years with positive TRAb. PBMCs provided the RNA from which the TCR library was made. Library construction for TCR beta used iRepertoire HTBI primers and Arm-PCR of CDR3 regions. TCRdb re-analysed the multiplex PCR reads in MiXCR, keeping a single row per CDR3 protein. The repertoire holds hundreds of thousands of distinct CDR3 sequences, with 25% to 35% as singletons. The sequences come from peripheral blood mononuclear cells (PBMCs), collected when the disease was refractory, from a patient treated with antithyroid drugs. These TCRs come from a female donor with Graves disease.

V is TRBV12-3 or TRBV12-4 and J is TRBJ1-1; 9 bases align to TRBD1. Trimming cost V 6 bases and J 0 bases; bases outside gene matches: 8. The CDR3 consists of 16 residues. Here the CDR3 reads CASSRDRVRLNTEAFF. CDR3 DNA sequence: TGTGCCAGCAGCCGGGACAGGGTAAGGCTGAACACTGAAGCTTTCTTT.

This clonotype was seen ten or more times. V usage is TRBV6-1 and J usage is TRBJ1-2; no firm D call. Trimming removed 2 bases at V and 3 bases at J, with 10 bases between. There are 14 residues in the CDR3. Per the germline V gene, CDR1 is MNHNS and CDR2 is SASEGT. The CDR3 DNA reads TGTGCCAGCAGTGAACTCGGGGTTGACTATGGCTACACCTTC. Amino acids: CASSELGVDYGYTF.

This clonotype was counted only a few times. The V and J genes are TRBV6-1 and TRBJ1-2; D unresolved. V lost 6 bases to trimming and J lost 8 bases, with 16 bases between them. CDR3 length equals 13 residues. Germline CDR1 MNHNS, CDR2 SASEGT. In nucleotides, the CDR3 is TGTGCCAGCAGACCGGTGCCTCAAAGGGGCTACACCTTC. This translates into CASRPVPQRGYTF.

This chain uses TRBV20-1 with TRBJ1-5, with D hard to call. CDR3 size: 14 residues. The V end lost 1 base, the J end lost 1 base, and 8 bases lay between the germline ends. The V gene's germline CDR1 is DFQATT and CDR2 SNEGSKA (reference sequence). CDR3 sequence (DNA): TGCAGTGCTAGAGTGAGAGGAAGCAATCAGCCCCAGCATTTT. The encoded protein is CSARVRGSNQPQHF.

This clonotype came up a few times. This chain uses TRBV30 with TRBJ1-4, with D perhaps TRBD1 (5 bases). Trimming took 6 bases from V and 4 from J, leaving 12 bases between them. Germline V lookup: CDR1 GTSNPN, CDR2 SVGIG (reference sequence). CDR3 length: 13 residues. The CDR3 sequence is CACARGFNEKLFF. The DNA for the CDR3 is TGTGCCTGCGCCCGGGGGTTTAATGAAAAACTGTTTTTT. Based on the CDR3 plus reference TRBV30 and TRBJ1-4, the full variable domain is SQTIHQWPATLVQPVGSPLSLECTVEGTSNPNLYWYRQAAGRGLQLLFYSVGIGQISSEVPQNLSASRPQDRQFILSSKKLLLSDSGFYLCACARGFNEKLFFGSGTQLSVL.

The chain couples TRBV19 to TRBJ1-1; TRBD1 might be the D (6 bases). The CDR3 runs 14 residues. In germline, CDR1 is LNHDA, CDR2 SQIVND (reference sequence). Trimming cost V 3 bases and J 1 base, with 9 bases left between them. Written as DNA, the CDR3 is TGTGCCAGTAGTATGGGGGCAGGGAACACTGAAGCTTTCTTT. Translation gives CASSMGAGNTEAFF.

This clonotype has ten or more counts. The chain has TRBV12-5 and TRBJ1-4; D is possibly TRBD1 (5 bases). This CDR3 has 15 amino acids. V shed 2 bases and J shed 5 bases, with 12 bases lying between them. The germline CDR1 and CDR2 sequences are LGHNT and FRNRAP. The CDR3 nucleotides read TGTGCTAGTGGTTTGATTCGACAGTTAAATGAAAAACTGTTTTTT. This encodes CASGLIRQLNEKLFF.

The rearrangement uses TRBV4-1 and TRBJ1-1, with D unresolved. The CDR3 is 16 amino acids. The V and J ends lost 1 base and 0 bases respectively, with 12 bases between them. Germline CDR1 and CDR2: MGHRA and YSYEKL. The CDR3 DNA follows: TGCGCCAGCAGCCAAGTTGGGAGAGAATTGAACACTGAAGCTTTCTTT. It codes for CASSQVGRELNTEAFF.

In DNA form, the CDR3 reads TGTGCCAGCAGCTTGGCTAGAGGGAGGAACACTGAAGCTTTCTTT. Amino acid sequence: CASSLARGRNTEAFF. The chain carries TRBV5-5 and TRBJ1-1, with D uncertain. V gave up 0 bases and J gave up 1 base, with 10 bases separating them. CDR3 length equals 15 residues. Germline lookup yields CDR1 SGHKS and CDR2 YYEKEE (reference sequence).

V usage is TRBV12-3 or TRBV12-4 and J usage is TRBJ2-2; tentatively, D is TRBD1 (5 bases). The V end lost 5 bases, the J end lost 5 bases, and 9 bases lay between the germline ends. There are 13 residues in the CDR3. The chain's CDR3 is CASSLTETGELFF. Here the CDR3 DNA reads TGTGCCAGCAGTCTGACAGAAACCGGGGAGCTGTTTTTT.

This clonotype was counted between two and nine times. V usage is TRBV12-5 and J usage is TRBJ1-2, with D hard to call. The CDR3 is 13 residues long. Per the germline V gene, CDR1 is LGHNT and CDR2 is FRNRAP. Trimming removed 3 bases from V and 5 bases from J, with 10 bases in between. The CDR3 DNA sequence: TGTGCTAGTGGTTTATGGGAAATTTATGGCTACACCTTC. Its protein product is CASGLWEIYGYTF.

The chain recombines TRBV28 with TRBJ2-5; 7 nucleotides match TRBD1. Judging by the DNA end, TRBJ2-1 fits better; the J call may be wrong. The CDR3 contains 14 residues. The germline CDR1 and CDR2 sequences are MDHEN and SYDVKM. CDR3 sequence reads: CASSQGQEYNEQFF. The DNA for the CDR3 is TGTGCCAGCAGTCAAGGACAGGAGTACAATGAGCAGTTCTTC.

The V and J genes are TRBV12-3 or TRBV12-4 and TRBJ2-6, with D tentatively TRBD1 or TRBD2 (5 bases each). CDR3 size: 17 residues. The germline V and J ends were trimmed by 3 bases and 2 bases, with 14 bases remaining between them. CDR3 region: CASSFPSRGAGANVLTF. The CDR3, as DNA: TGTGCCAGCAGTTTCCCGAGTCGAGGGGCTGGGGCCAACGTCCTGACTTTC.

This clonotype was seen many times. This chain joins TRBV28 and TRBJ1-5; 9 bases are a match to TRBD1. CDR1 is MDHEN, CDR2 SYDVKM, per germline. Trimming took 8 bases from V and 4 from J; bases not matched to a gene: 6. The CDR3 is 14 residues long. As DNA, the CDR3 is TGTGCCAGCCGCTTAGACAGGGGGAATCAGCCCCAGCATTTT. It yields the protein CASRLDRGNQPQHF.

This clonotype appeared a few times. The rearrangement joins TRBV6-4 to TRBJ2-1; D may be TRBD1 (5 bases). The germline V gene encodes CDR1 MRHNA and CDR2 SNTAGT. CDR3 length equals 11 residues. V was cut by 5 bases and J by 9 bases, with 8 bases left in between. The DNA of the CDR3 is TGTGCCAGCAGTTTAGGGGCTGAGCAGTTCTTC. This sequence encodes CASSLGAEQFF.

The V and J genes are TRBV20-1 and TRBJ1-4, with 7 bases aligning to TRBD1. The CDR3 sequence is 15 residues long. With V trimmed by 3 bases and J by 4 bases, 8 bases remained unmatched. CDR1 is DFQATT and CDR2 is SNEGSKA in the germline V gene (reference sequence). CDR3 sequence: CSARRPGTDNEKLFF. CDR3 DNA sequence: TGCAGTGCTAGGCGTCCCGGGACAGATAATGAAAAACTGTTTTTT.

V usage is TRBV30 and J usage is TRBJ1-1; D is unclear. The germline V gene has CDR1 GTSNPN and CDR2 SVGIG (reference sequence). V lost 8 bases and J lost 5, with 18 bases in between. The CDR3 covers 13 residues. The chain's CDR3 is CARVGRGGTEAFF. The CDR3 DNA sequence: TGTGCCCGGGTTGGACGGGGTGGAACTGAAGCTTTCTTT.

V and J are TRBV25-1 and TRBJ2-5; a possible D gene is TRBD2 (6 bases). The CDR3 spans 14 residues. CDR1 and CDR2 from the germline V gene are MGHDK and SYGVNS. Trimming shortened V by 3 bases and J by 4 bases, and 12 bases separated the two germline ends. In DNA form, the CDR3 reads TGTGCCAGCAGTGAGGAGGGTGAGGGAGAGACCCAGTACTTC. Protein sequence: CASSEEGEGETQYF. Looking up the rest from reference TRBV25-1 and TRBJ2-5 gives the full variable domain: EADIYQTPRYLVIGTGKKITLECSQTMGHDKMYWYQQDPGMELHLIHYSYGVNSTEKGDLSSESTVSRIRTEHFPLTLESARPSHTSQYLCASSEEGEGETQYFGPGTRLLVL.

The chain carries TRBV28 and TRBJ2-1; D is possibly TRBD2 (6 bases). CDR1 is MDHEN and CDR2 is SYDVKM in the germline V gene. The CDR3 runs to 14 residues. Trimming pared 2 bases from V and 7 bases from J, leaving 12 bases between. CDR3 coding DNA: TGTGCCAGCAGTTTAGCGGGAAAGTTAAATGAGCAGTTCTTC. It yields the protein CASSLAGKLNEQFF.

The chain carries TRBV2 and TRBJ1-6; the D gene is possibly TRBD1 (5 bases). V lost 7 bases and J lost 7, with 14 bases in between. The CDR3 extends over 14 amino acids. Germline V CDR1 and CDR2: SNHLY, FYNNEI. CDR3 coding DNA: TGTGCCAGCATGGCCAGGGTATGGAATTCACCCCTCCACTTT. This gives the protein CASMARVWNSPLHF.

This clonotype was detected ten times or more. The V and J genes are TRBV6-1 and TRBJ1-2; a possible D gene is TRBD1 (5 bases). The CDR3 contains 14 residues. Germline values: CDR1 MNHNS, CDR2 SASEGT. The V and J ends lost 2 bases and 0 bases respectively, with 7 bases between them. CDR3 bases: TGTGCCAGCAGTGAAAGGGGCCCTAACTATGGCTACACCTTC. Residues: CASSERGPNYGYTF.

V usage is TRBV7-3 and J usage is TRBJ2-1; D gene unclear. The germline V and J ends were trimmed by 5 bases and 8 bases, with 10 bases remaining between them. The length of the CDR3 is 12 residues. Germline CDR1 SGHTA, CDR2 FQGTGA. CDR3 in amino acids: CASSPSRHEQFF. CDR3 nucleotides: TGTGCCAGCAGCCCGAGTCGTCATGAGCAGTTCTTC.

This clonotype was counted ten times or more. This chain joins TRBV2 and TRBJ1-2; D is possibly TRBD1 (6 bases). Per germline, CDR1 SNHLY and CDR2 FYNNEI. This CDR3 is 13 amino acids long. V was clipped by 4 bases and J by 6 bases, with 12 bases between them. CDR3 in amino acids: CASSASGAHGYTF. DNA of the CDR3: TGTGCCAGCAGTGCATCAGGGGCCCATGGCTACACCTTC.

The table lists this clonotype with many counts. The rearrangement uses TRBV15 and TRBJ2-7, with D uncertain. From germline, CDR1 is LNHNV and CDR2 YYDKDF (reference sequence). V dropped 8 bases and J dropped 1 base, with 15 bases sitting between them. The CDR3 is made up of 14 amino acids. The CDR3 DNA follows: TGTGCCACCTCGGCGGTCTGGGATTCCTACGAGCAGTACTTC. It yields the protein CATSAVWDSYEQYF.

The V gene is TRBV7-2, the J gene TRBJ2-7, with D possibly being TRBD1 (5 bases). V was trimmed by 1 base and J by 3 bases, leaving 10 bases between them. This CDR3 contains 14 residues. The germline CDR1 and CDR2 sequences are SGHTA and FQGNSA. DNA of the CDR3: TGTGCCAGCAGCTTAGACAGGATCCTCTACGAGCAGTACTTC. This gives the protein CASSLDRILYEQYF.

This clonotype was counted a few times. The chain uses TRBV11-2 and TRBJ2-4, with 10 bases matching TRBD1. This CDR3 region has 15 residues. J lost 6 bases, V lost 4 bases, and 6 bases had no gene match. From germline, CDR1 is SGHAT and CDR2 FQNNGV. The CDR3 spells CASSSGQGYGNIQYF. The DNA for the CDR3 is TGTGCCAGCAGCTCGGGACAGGGGTATGGAAACATTCAGTACTTC.

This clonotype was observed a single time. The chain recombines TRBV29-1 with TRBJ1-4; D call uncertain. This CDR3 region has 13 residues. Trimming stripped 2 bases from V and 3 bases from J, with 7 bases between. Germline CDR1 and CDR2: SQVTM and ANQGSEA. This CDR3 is CSVEKLPNEKLFF. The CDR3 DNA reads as TGCAGCGTTGAAAAACTCCCTAATGAAAAACTGTTTTTT. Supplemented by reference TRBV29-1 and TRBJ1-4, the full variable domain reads SAVISQKPSRDICQRGTSLTIQCQVDSQVTMMFWYRQQPGQSLTLIATANQGSEATYESGFVIDKFPISRPNLTFSTLTVSNMSPEDSSIYLCSVEKLPNEKLFFGSGTQLSVL.

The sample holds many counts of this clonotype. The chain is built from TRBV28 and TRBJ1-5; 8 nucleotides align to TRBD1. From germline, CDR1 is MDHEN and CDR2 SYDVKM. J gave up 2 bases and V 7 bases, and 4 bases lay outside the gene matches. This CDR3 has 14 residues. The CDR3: CASNAGGRNQPQHF. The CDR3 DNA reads TGTGCCAGCAACGCAGGGGGCCGCAATCAGCCCCAGCATTTT.